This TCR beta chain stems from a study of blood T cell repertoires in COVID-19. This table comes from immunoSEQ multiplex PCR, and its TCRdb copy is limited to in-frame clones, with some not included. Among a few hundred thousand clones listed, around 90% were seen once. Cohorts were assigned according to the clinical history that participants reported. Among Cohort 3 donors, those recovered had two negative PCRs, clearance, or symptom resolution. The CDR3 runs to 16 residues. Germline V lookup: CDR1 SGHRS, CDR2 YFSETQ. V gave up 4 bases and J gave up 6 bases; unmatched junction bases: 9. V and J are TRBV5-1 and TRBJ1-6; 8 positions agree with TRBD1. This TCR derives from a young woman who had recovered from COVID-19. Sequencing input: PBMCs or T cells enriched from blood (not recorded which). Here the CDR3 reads CASSIGQGLSNSPLHF. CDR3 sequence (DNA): TGCGCCAGCAGCATCGGACAGGGTCTGAGTAATTCACCCCTCCACTTT.